This TCR beta chain was captured by sequencing in a study of T cells in narcolepsy. The overall study: Enrolled donors included narcolepsy type 1 or type 2 patients and healthy controls.

On this clone: The antigen is unknown.

V was shortened by 1 base and J by 8 bases, with 15 bases between the two germline ends. CDR3 size: 15 residues. CDR1 SGHAT and CDR2 FQNNGV come from the germline V gene. This table comes from immunoSEQ multiplex PCR, and its TCRdb copy is limited to in-frame clones, with some not included. The table records some 30,000 clones, about 87% of them present only once. Study-wide points: Healthy controls reportedly lacked the autoreactive clonotypes serially found in patients' blood. No autoreactive T cell clone sequences appeared in some memory CD4+ repertoires. Autoreactive HCRT-specific and TRIB2-specific clonotypes were marked in same-patient CSF-versus-blood CD4+ comparisons.

The receptor comes from a human donor in good health. Sequencing was done on a sample of memory (CD45RA-) CD4+ T cells from blood. The chain joins TRBV11-2 to TRBJ2-1, with D possibly matching TRBD2 (6 bases). The CDR3 reads CASSLVRGRVDEQFF. The CDR3 DNA sequence: TGTGCCAGCAGCTTAGTGCGGGGCAGGGTGGATGAGCAGTTCTTC.